These 30 T cell receptor beta chains were all obtained from the same sample, sequenced in a study of cytomegalovirus exposure and HLA in healthy donors. Primers for the PCR totalled 60 Vbeta and 13 Jbeta. Using immunoSEQ multiplex PCR, the repertoire was profiled, and TCRdb retains in-frame clones only, with some absent. The sample has roughly 150,000 clones, around 80% seen once; the top ten hold 1.4%. Sequenced sample: PBMCs. The receptors shown here come from a male donor in good health and CMV-seronegative.

V gene TRBV28 combines with J gene TRBJ1-5, with D possibly TRBD1 on 5 matching bases. Trimming left V 2 bases short and J 3 bases short, with 5 bases between. The CDR3 covers 13 residues. Germline V gives CDR1 MDHEN, CDR2 SYDVKM. The CDR3 DNA follows: TGTGCCAGCAGTTTAGGGGCCAATCAGCCCCAGCATTTT. Translating gives CASSLGANQPQHF.

The rearrangement uses TRBV27 and TRBJ2-1; 8 nucleotides line up with TRBD2. The CDR3 is made up of 16 amino acids. The germline V gene has CDR1 MNHEY and CDR2 SMNVEV (reference sequence). Unmatched junction bases numbered 3, after V lost 2 bases and J lost 0 bases. The CDR3, as DNA: TGTGCCAGCAGTTTACTCAGCGGGAGCTCCTACAATGAGCAGTTCTTC. The encoded protein is CASSLLSGSSYNEQFF.

V gene TRBV10-3 combines with J gene TRBJ2-1, with 8 bases lining up with TRBD2. Per the germline V gene, CDR1 is ENHRY and CDR2 is SYGVKD. The CDR3 runs 15 residues. Unmatched junction bases numbered 9, after V lost 2 bases and J lost 9 bases. CDR3 sequence reads: CAISEGRAGVSEQFF. The CDR3 coding sequence is TGTGCCATCAGTGAGGGTAGAGCGGGAGTCAGTGAGCAGTTCTTC.

This clone was found a few times. CDR3 protein: CASSLYQDRANTF. The CDR3 DNA reads as TGTGCCAGCTCACTCTACCAGGACAGGGCGAACACCTTC. This chain joins TRBV18 and TRBJ1-2; 8 nucleotides match TRBD1. Trimming at V came to 4 bases and at J to 12 bases, leaving 10 bases not matched to a gene. Germline V CDR1 and CDR2: KGHSH, LQKENI. This CDR3 comprises 13 residues.

This chain connects TRBV28 to TRBJ2-3; 13 positions agree with TRBD2. J gave up 3 bases and V 7 bases, and 10 bases lay outside the gene matches. CDR1 and CDR2 (germline): MDHEN, SYDVKM. The CDR3 extends over 17 amino acids. Written as DNA, the CDR3 is TGTGCCAGCACCGGGACTAGCGGGACGGTTCTAACAGATACGCAGTATTTT. This encodes CASTGTSGTVLTDTQYF.

The genes are TRBV6-1 and TRBJ1-3; 7 bases align to TRBD1. With V trimmed by 4 bases and J by 0 bases, 6 bases remained unmatched. Germline CDR1 is MNHNS and CDR2 is SASEGT. The CDR3 extends over 16 amino acids. CDR3 residues: CASSVVKGASGNTIYF. The CDR3 DNA reads as TGTGCCAGCAGTGTGGTAAAGGGGGCCTCTGGAAACACCATATATTTT.

This clone came up a few times. This chain joins TRBV19 and TRBJ1-1; the D gene is possibly TRBD1 (5 bases). Germline values: CDR1 LNHDA, CDR2 SQIVND (reference sequence). The CDR3 length is 14 residues. The V end was cut by 6 bases, the J end by 0 bases, with 11 bases between. Here the CDR3 DNA reads TGTGCCAGTAGGAATCAGGGAATGAACACTGAAGCTTTCTTT. Amino acid sequence: CASRNQGMNTEAFF.

The V and J genes are TRBV11-1 and TRBJ2-7, with 16 bases aligning to TRBD2. V trimming: 6 bases; J trimming: 2 bases; junction bases outside the gene matches: 10. CDR1 and CDR2 from the germline V gene are SGHAT and FQDESV (reference sequence). The CDR3 covers 18 residues. The CDR3 loop reads CASSSGTSGRAGAYEQYF. The CDR3 DNA follows: TGTGCCAGCAGTTCCGGGACTAGCGGGAGGGCCGGGGCCTACGAGCAGTACTTC.

In DNA form, the CDR3 reads TGTGCCAGCAGCTTATTGGGGCCTGGAAACACCATATATTTT. Protein product: CASSLLGPGNTIYF. J is TRBJ1-3 and V is TRBV5-6, with D perhaps TRBD1 (5 bases). The germline V and J ends were trimmed by 2 bases and 2 bases, with 8 bases remaining between them. Germline loops: CDR1 SGHDT, CDR2 YYEEEE. The CDR3 runs to 14 residues.

This chain joins TRBV5-1 and TRBJ2-3, with D tentatively TRBD1 (6 bases). Trimming took off 4 bases at V and 7 bases at J, with 13 bases between the two ends. Germline CDR1 and CDR2: SGHRS and YFSETQ. The CDR3 consists of 13 residues. The CDR3 loop is CASSLNQGHTQYF. CDR3 DNA: TGCGCCAGCAGCCTTAATCAGGGGCATACGCAGTATTTT. Combining the CDR3 with reference TRBV5-1 and TRBJ2-3 gives the whole variable domain KAGVTQTPRYLIKTRGQQVTLSCSPISGHRSVSWYQQTPGQGLQFLFEYFSETQRNKGNFPGRFSGRQFSNSRSEMNVSTLELGDSALYLCASSLNQGHTQYFGPGTRLTVL.

The V and J genes are TRBV7-9 and TRBJ2-3, with 11 positions matching TRBD2. The CDR3 spans 16 residues. J gave up 2 bases and V 4 bases, and 5 bases lay outside the gene matches. Germline V gene sequence: CDR1 SEHNR, CDR2 FQNEAQ (reference sequence). This CDR3 reads CASSSPSGRTTDTQYF. The CDR3 DNA reads as TGTGCCAGCAGCTCCCCTAGCGGGAGGACCACAGATACGCAGTATTTT.

This chain joins TRBV10-3 and TRBJ1-3, with D possibly being TRBD1 (6 bases). CDR1 and CDR2 from the germline V gene are ENHRY and SYGVKD. This CDR3 is 15 amino acids long. V was clipped by 3 bases and J by 0 bases, with 9 bases between them. As DNA, the CDR3 is TGTGCCATCAGTGAAAACAGGGCCTCTGGAAACACCATATATTTT. Translation: CAISENRASGNTIYF.

V and J are TRBV29-1 and TRBJ1-1; D not certain. Germline V lookup: CDR1 SQVTM, CDR2 ANQGSEA. The CDR3 runs 12 residues. In DNA form, the CDR3 reads TGCAGTGCCCGTTCTCTAGACACTGAAGCTTTCTTT. Amino acids: CSARSLDTEAFF.

V and J are TRBV12-5 and TRBJ1-6; 11 nucleotides agree with TRBD1. This CDR3 has 18 residues. Trimming at V came to 6 bases and at J to 4 bases, leaving 11 bases not matched to a gene. CDR1 is LGHNT, CDR2 FRNRAP, per germline. DNA of the CDR3: TGTGCTAGTGGAAGCCGGGGACAGGGGGGGTTGTATAATTCACCCCTCCACTTT. It specifies CASGSRGQGGLYNSPLHF.

The rearrangement links TRBV2 to TRBJ2-3, with TRBD2 matching 10 bases. Germline V gene lookup returns CDR1 SNHLY and CDR2 FYNNEI. Germline trimming cut 7 bases from V and 2 bases from J; bases unmatched to any gene: 9. The CDR3 runs to 16 residues. CDR3 in amino acids: CASIASGGGVTDTQYF. CDR3 coding DNA: TGTGCCAGCATCGCTAGCGGGGGTGGGGTCACAGATACGCAGTATTTT. The full variable domain, rest sourced from reference TRBV2 and TRBJ2-3, is EPEVTQTPSHQVTQMGQEVILRCVPISNHLYFYWYRQILGQKVEFLVSFYNNEISEKSEIFDDQFSVERPDGSNFTLKIRSTKLEDSAMYFCASIASGGGVTDTQYFGPGTRLTVL.

The chain combines TRBV7-9 with TRBJ1-1, with no clear D. Germline values: CDR1 SEHNR, CDR2 FQNEAQ (reference sequence). The length of the CDR3 is 14 residues. V lost 0 bases to trimming and J lost 4 bases, with 9 bases between them. The CDR3 region is CASSLANDITEAFF. The CDR3 region has the DNA TGTGCCAGCAGCTTAGCGAACGACATCACTGAAGCTTTCTTT.

This clone has only a few counts. The CDR3 sequence: CAWRTEGTDTQYF. In nucleotides, the CDR3 is TGTGCCTGGAGGACGGAGGGCACAGATACGCAGTATTTT. The chain carries TRBV30 and TRBJ2-3; perhaps TRBD2 as D (5 bases). The V gene's germline CDR1 is GTSNPN and CDR2 SVGIG (reference sequence). V was pared by 3 bases and J by 1 base, with 8 bases between. The CDR3 is made up of 13 amino acids.

In this sample, this clone turned up once. The gene calls are TRBV18 and TRBJ2-2; unclear D gene. The CDR3 runs to 15 residues. Germline loops: CDR1 KGHSH, CDR2 LQKENI. Between the trimmed V and J ends, which lost 0 bases and 0 bases, there was a span of 5 bases. CDR3 coding DNA: TGTGCCAGCTCACCACCAGCGACGAACACCGGGGAGCTGTTTTTT. Encoded protein: CASSPPATNTGELFF. Looking up the rest from reference TRBV18 and TRBJ2-2 gives the full variable domain: NAGVMQNPRHLVRRRGQEARLRCSPMKGHSHVYWYRQLPEEGLKFMVYLQKENIIDESGMPKERFSAEFPKEGPSILRIQQVVRGDSAAYFCASSPPATNTGELFFGEGSRLTVL.

This clone was picked up one time. This chain uses TRBV7-7 with TRBJ2-7, with TRBD2 identical over 9 bases. Germline-derived CDR1 and CDR2 are SSHAT and FNYEAQ (reference sequence). V dropped 5 bases and J dropped 2; count of bases not matched to a gene: 7. The CDR3 is 15 residues long. The CDR3 DNA is TGTGCCAGCAGCCCTTTCGCGGGGGGGCCCTACGAGCAGTACTTC. It yields the protein CASSPFAGGPYEQYF.

In its sample, this clone was seen once. The chain joins TRBV30 to TRBJ2-1, with 10 positions matching TRBD2. Germline values: CDR1 GTSNPN, CDR2 SVGIG (reference sequence). The CDR3 extends over 15 amino acids. The junction had 14 bases not matched to a gene; V was cut back by 7 bases and J by 8 bases. CDR3 nucleotide sequence: TGTGCCTTAGAGCTAGCGGGAGTAAGGTTGGATGAGCAGTTCTTC. Encoded protein: CALELAGVRLDEQFF.

The V call is TRBV7-8, the J call TRBJ1-3; no clear D. The V and J ends lost 6 bases and 0 bases respectively, with 6 bases between them. Germline lookup yields CDR1 SGHVS and CDR2 FQNEAQ. CDR3 length equals 13 residues. As DNA, the CDR3 is TGTGCCAGCAGACCCAGCTCTGGAAACACCATATATTTT. This codes for CASRPSSGNTIYF.

This clone is a singleton in its sample. The chain is built from TRBV5-8 and TRBJ1-5; the D is unclear. The CDR3 extends over 15 amino acids. Deletions cut 2 bases from V and 1 base from J, with 10 bases between. Germline CDR1 and CDR2: SGHTS and YDEGEE. CDR3 sequence (DNA): TGTGCCAGCAGCTTTAACCGCGGCAGCAATCAGCCCCAGCATTTT. This gives the protein CASSFNRGSNQPQHF.

Comments on this clone: Compared with germline, one end of the junction differs, possibly owing to a read error. The rearrangement links TRBV7-6 to TRBJ1-4; perhaps TRBD1 as D (6 bases). Per germline, CDR1 SGHVS and CDR2 FNYEAQ. The CDR3 contains 17 residues. The CDR3 region is CASSPRTASSTNEKLFF. The CDR3 region has the DNA TGTGCCAGCAGCCCGCGGACAGCGAGCTCAACAAATGAAAAACTGTTTTTT.

The V gene is TRBV7-8, the J gene TRBJ1-2; 10 bases line up with TRBD1. Unmatched junction bases numbered 2, after V lost 1 base and J lost 0 bases. CDR3 length equals 16 residues. CDR1 and CDR2 (germline): SGHVS, FQNEAQ. The CDR3 spells CASSLEGTGANYGYTF. The DNA of the CDR3 is TGTGCCAGCAGCTTAGAGGGGACAGGGGCTAACTATGGCTACACCTTC.

This chain joins TRBV4-1 and TRBJ1-3; the D is unclear. V lost 4 bases, J lost 0 bases, and 13 bases lay in between. This CDR3 comprises 16 residues. From germline, CDR1 is MGHRA and CDR2 YSYEKL. CDR3: CASSRIRDPSGNTIYF. In DNA, the CDR3 is TGCGCCAGCAGCCGAATCCGGGATCCCTCTGGAAACACCATATATTTT.

The rearrangement joins TRBV2 to TRBJ2-5; TRBD1 is a possible D gene (5 bases). Trimming stripped 7 bases from V and 5 bases from J, with 11 bases between. The CDR3 has 12 residues. Germline lookup yields CDR1 SNHLY and CDR2 FYNNEI. The CDR3 DNA is TGTGCCAGCAATAGGGGTCCGGAGACCCAGTACTTC. Translated, it gives CASNRGPETQYF.

CDR3: CASRPRTHRENEQFF. The CDR3 nucleotides read TGTGCCAGCAGACCCAGGACCCACAGGGAAAATGAGCAGTTCTTC. The V call is TRBV6-5, the J call TRBJ2-1, with D tentatively TRBD1 (6 bases). This CDR3 spans 15 amino acids. Looked up from germline, CDR1 is MNHEY and CDR2 is SVGAGI. Trimming shortened V by 6 bases and J by 7 bases, and 19 bases separated the two germline ends.

In DNA form, the CDR3 reads TGCGTAGCGGGCTCAGGTAGGGATACGCAGTATTTT. Protein product: CVAGSGRDTQYF. The rearrangement links TRBV29-1 to TRBJ2-3, with 7 bases matching TRBD2. The CDR3 is 12 residues long. Germline V gene data show CDR1 as SQVTM and CDR2 as ANQGSEA.

J is TRBJ1-6 and V is TRBV5-1; 9 bases fit TRBD1. Germline CDR1 reads SGHRS; CDR2 reads YFSETQ. Germline trimming cut 1 base from V and 7 bases from J; bases unmatched to any gene: 0. CDR3 size: 14 residues. The CDR3 sequence: CASSLTGGNSPLHF. The CDR3 region has the DNA TGCGCCAGCAGCTTGACAGGGGGCAATTCACCCCTCCACTTT.

This clone has only a few counts. The chain employs TRBV7-2 and TRBJ2-7; D remains ambiguous. The CDR3 has 12 residues. Trimming took 4 bases from V and 2 from J, leaving 6 bases between them. Germline V lookup: CDR1 SGHTA, CDR2 FQGNSA. The CDR3 loop is CASSSTPYEQYF. The CDR3 coding sequence is TGTGCCAGCAGCTCCACACCCTACGAGCAGTACTTC.